This is a list of T cell receptor beta chains from one sample in a study of identical twins. Each CDR3 protein is one row after TCRdb ran MiXCR on the 5' RACE reads. The sample has 400,000 to 500,000 distinct CDR3 sequences, 14% seen once. The same data also went into a second study, on yellow fever vaccine responses in identical twins.

Sample: CD4+ T cells sorted from blood. The source of these receptors is a woman under 30 in good health. CDR3s include the opening cysteine and the closing phenylalanine or tryptophan. The order of the fields is clone size, V gene, CDR3 length, CDR3 protein. Expanded clones are given a class, and other clones once, few, many or no size at all.

>.|TRBV2|16
CASSRDRDLGANVLTF
>few|TRBV7-9|15
CASSRWTGFYNEQFF
>.|TRBV30|15
CAWTDQPGQNYEQYF
>.|TRBV10-3|15
CAISESVRQVETQYF
>few|TRBV19|16
CASSPSTSGREETQYF
>few|TRBV12-3/TRBV12-4|13
CATREEGYSPLHF
>.|TRBV14|15
CASSQLQGGYNEQFF
>few|TRBV5-1|14
CASITGSYTGELFF
>.|TRBV28|16
CASSQGLADNYNEQFF
>few|TRBV24-1|13
CATSDLGTGRQFF
>few|TRBV5-5|18
CASSLAAAQGRASDTQYF
>few|TRBV11-1|19
CASRAPGLAGGPSTDTQYF
>.|TRBV25-1|11
CASYTGKTQYF
>.|TRBV29-1|12
CSVERGSYEQYF